Each of the 26 T cell receptor beta chains below was sequenced from the same sample in a study of control samples from healthy donors and cancer patients. The data were produced by immunoSEQ multiplex PCR, yet TCRdb's version contains in-frame clones alone and is incomplete. The profile shows about 170,000 clones, 88% of them singletons. The sample comprised blood. Receptors originate from a woman aged 25 to 39 in good health.

This chain connects TRBV7-9 to TRBJ2-5; TRBD1 might be the D (5 bases). CDR1 is SEHNR, CDR2 FQNEAQ, per germline (reference sequence). This CDR3 is 15 amino acids long. The ends were cut back, 2 bases at V and 2 bases at J, with 12 bases in the middle. Written as DNA, the CDR3 is TGTGCCAGCAGCTTACAGGCCGGACAACAAGAGACCCAGTACTTC. It is translated as CASSLQAGQQETQYF.

Comment on this clone: A clone one base away is much larger, so this may be a read error. This chain connects TRBV19 to TRBJ2-2; D not resolved. Germline V gives CDR1 LNHDA, CDR2 SQIVND (reference sequence). V lost 2 bases to trimming and J lost 8 bases, with 6 bases between them. This CDR3 has 12 amino acids. DNA for the CDR3: TGTGCCAGTAGTATAAGGAGTGGGGAGCTGTTTTTT. Translation: CASSIRSGELFF.

The CDR3 loop is CASSLGGAGELFF. The DNA of the CDR3 is TGTGCCAGCAGCTTGGGGGGGGCCGGGGAGCTGTTTTTT. J is TRBJ2-2 and V is TRBV5-6, with TRBD2 as a possible D gene (6 bases). The V end was cut by 0 bases, the J end by 6 bases, with 6 bases between. CDR1 and CDR2 from the germline V gene are SGHDT and YYEEEE. This CDR3 comprises 13 residues.

The V and J genes are TRBV10-1 and TRBJ1-6, with D unclear. V dropped 7 bases and J dropped 2 bases, with 15 bases sitting between them. This CDR3 contains 16 residues. Germline values: CDR1 WNHNN, CDR2 SYGVQD (reference sequence). The CDR3 protein is CASTQTKRAYNSPLHF. The CDR3 region has the DNA TGCGCCAGCACCCAGACCAAACGGGCCTATAATTCACCCCTCCACTTT.

The chain joins TRBV19 to TRBJ2-1, with 8 bases that match TRBD1. With V trimmed by 8 bases and J by 2 bases, 8 bases remained unmatched. The CDR3 has 15 residues. Germline-derived CDR1 and CDR2 are LNHDA and SQIVND (reference sequence). The CDR3 coding sequence is TGTGCCAGTGTCTCCCCCAGGGGGCCCTACAATGAGCAGTTCTTC. Translated, it gives CASVSPRGPYNEQFF.

This chain connects TRBV10-3 to TRBJ2-7; 7 positions agree with TRBD2. Unmatched junction bases numbered 9, after V lost 4 bases and J lost 6 bases. CDR3 length: 14 amino acids. From germline, CDR1 is ENHRY and CDR2 SYGVKD. CDR3 region: CAISARGRVSEQYF. CDR3 DNA sequence: TGTGCCATCAGTGCTCGGGGGAGGGTATCCGAGCAGTACTTC.

The rearrangement links TRBV24-1 to TRBJ1-2, with 8 nucleotides matching TRBD1. The V and J ends lost 4 bases and 4 bases, in that order; junction bases with no gene match: 4. The CDR3 is 14 amino acids. Germline values: CDR1 KGHDR, CDR2 SFDVKD. The CDR3 DNA is TGTGCCACCAGTGACCAGGGGGCCAGCTATGGCTACACCTTC. It specifies CATSDQGASYGYTF.

The chain combines TRBV5-1 with TRBJ1-2; no firm D call. The V and J ends lost 4 bases and 2 bases respectively, with 12 bases between them. The CDR3 covers 14 residues. Germline values: CDR1 SGHRS, CDR2 YFSETQ. DNA for the CDR3: TGCGCCAGCAGCCGAATGGACGGGAACTATGGCTACACCTTC. This gives the protein CASSRMDGNYGYTF.

The CDR3 sequence is CASSPPAGETQYF. The DNA of the CDR3 is TGTGCCAGCTCACCACCCGCGGGTGAGACCCAGTACTTC. J is TRBJ2-5 and V is TRBV18; D is possibly TRBD2 (5 bases). The germline gives CDR1 KGHSH, CDR2 LQKENI. The CDR3 totals 13 residues. V lost 0 bases and J lost 5, with 7 bases in between.

The V gene is TRBV28, the J gene TRBJ2-3, with D possibly being TRBD2 (6 bases). V lost 4 bases, J lost 2 bases, and 10 bases lay in between. Germline values: CDR1 MDHEN, CDR2 SYDVKM. CDR3 length equals 14 residues. For the CDR3, the DNA is TGTGCCAGCAGTTCCGCGGGGTTCACAGATACGCAGTATTTT. Its translation is CASSSAGFTDTQYF.

This rearrangement joins TRBV19 to TRBJ2-7, with D possibly called TRBD1 or TRBD2 (5 bases each). Trimming took 7 bases from V and 2 from J, leaving 18 bases between them. Per germline, CDR1 LNHDA and CDR2 SQIVND (reference sequence). The CDR3 is 15 residues long. The DNA of the CDR3 is TGTGCCAGTACCAGGACTGGGGCGGCGACCTACGAGCAGTACTTC. As protein: CASTRTGAATYEQYF.

J is TRBJ1-5 and V is TRBV6-5; D is uncertain. CDR1 is MNHEY and CDR2 is SVGAGI in the germline V gene. The CDR3 has 14 amino acids. The V and J ends lost 2 bases and 2 bases respectively, with 7 bases between them. CDR3 DNA: TGTGCCAGCAGTTACGATAGGGGCAATCAGCCCCAGCATTTT. Translated, it gives CASSYDRGNQPQHF.

The genes are TRBV18 and TRBJ2-2; 8 positions match TRBD1. Germline V lookup: CDR1 KGHSH, CDR2 LQKENI. V shed 2 bases, J shed 6 bases, and the junction held 8 bases outside the gene matches. The CDR3 runs 16 residues. CDR3 nucleotide sequence: TGTGCCAGCTCACCATTCGCGACAGGGGAAGCCGGGGAGCTGTTTTTT. Its protein is CASSPFATGEAGELFF. The complete variable domain, with remaining parts taken from reference TRBV18 and TRBJ2-2, reads NAGVMQNPRHLVRRRGQEARLRCSPMKGHSHVYWYRQLPEEGLKFMVYLQKENIIDESGMPKERFSAEFPKEGPSILRIQQVVRGDSAAYFCASSPFATGEAGELFFGEGSRLTVL.

The gene calls are TRBV2 and TRBJ1-2, with D perhaps matching TRBD1 (6 bases). The germline V and J ends were trimmed by 11 bases and 0 bases, with 10 bases remaining between them. Germline-derived CDR1 and CDR2 are SNHLY and FYNNEI. The CDR3 has 12 residues. The CDR3, as DNA: TGTGCCCGACAGGAATCTAACTATGGCTACACCTTC. Its translation: CARQESNYGYTF. Drawing the rest from reference TRBV2 and TRBJ1-2, the complete variable domain is EPEVTQTPSHQVTQMGQEVILRCVPISNHLYFYWYRQILGQKVEFLVSFYNNEISEKSEIFDDQFSVERPDGSNFTLKIRSTKLEDSAMYFCARQESNYGYTFGSGTRLTVV.

The chain has TRBV29-1 and TRBJ2-3, with TRBD1 identical over 7 bases. Germline CDR1 is SQVTM and CDR2 is ANQGSEA. V was clipped by 3 bases and J by 4 bases; unmatched bases: 10. The CDR3 is made up of 15 amino acids. Written as DNA, the CDR3 is TGCAGCGTTGAGGGGTCGGGACAGCTGGCAGATACGCAGTATTTT. It yields the protein CSVEGSGQLADTQYF.

In its sample, this clone was seen a few times. This chain uses TRBV23-1 with TRBJ2-3, with 7 bases aligning to TRBD1. TRBV23-1 is known as an ORF, though its function is uncertain. V lost 3 bases, J lost 2 bases, and 8 bases stayed unmatched. This CDR3 has 16 amino acids. The CDR3 nucleotides read TGCGCCAGCAGTCATATGGGACAGCCAAACACAGATACGCAGTATTTT. Translating it yields CASSHMGQPNTDTQYF.

This chain connects TRBV19 to TRBJ2-2; tentatively, D is TRBD1 or TRBD2 (5 bases each). From germline, CDR1 is LNHDA and CDR2 SQIVND (reference sequence). Trimming cost V 3 bases and J 0 bases, with 8 bases left between them. The CDR3 has 15 residues. CDR3 sequence (DNA): TGTGCCAGTAGTATTCGGGGCCCGAACACCGGGGAGCTGTTTTTT. Its translation is CASSIRGPNTGELFF.

The chain carries TRBV29-1 and TRBJ1-5; maybe TRBD1 (5 bases). The CDR3 is 13 residues long. V gave up 8 bases and J gave up 0 bases, with 11 bases separating them. Germline CDR1 reads SQVTM; CDR2 reads ANQGSEA. The CDR3, as DNA: TGCAGCATAGGGACCGATAGCAATCAGCCCCAGCATTTT. It codes for CSIGTDSNQPQHF.

V gene TRBV5-1 combines with J gene TRBJ2-3; no firm D call. Germline loops: CDR1 SGHRS, CDR2 YFSETQ. The CDR3 sequence is 15 residues long. V shed 5 bases and J shed 0 bases, with 13 bases lying between them. The CDR3 protein is CASRDISRSTDTQYF. The CDR3, as DNA: TGCGCCAGCAGAGATATAAGTAGGAGCACAGATACGCAGTATTTT.

The CDR3 loop reads CASSSQGLARYEQYF. CDR3 nucleotides: TGTGCCAGCAGTTCCCAGGGACTAGCGCGTTACGAGCAGTACTTC. The chain is built from TRBV27 and TRBJ2-7; 10 nucleotides align to TRBD2. Germline lookup yields CDR1 MNHEY and CDR2 SMNVEV (reference sequence). With V trimmed by 4 bases and J by 4 bases, 7 bases remained unmatched. This CDR3 has 15 amino acids.

V gene TRBV9 combines with J gene TRBJ2-3, with D possibly matching TRBD1 (5 bases). CDR3 length: 15 residues. The germline gives CDR1 SGDLS, CDR2 YYNGEE. V dropped 0 bases and J dropped 0 bases, with 8 bases sitting between them. CDR3 sequence (DNA): TGTGCCAGCAGCGTAGGGGGCTCAAGCACAGATACGCAGTATTTT. It specifies CASSVGGSSTDTQYF.

The chain is built from TRBV2 and TRBJ2-1, with D tentatively TRBD1 (7 bases). V lost 5 bases and J lost 0, with 32 bases in between. Germline V gives CDR1 SNHLY, CDR2 FYNNEI. This CDR3 has 22 residues. CDR3 in amino acids: CASSSATEKQGGLLSSYNEQFF. Written as DNA, the CDR3 is TGTGCCAGCAGTTCTGCGACCGAAAAGCAGGGGGGACTTCTTAGCTCCTACAATGAGCAGTTCTTC.

The CDR3 loop reads CASSYSLAGGGEQYF. The CDR3 region has the DNA TGTGCCAGCAGTTACTCGTTGGCGGGAGGGGGGGAGCAGTACTTC. The chain is built from TRBV6-6 and TRBJ2-7; 9 bases are shared with TRBD2. J gave up 7 bases and V 0 bases, and 7 bases lay outside the gene matches. CDR3 length equals 15 residues. The germline gives CDR1 MNHNY, CDR2 SVGAGI (reference sequence).

The chain links TRBV2 to TRBJ2-5; 9 positions match TRBD2. Germline V CDR1 and CDR2: SNHLY, FYNNEI. V was clipped by 4 bases and J by 5 bases; unmatched bases: 20. The CDR3 covers 19 residues. Here the CDR3 reads CASSGTRGYSGRGRETQYF. The CDR3 region has the DNA TGTGCCAGCAGTGGCACTCGGGGCTATAGCGGGAGAGGCAGGGAGACCCAGTACTTC.

The genes are TRBV2 and TRBJ1-1; D gene unclear. In germline, CDR1 is SNHLY, CDR2 FYNNEI. This CDR3 region has 12 residues. V lost 8 bases, J lost 1 base, and 8 bases lay in between. CDR3: CASGPGNTEAFF. As DNA, the CDR3 is TGTGCCAGCGGCCCGGGGAACACTGAAGCTTTCTTT. Full variable domain (missing parts from reference TRBV2 and TRBJ1-1): EPEVTQTPSHQVTQMGQEVILRCVPISNHLYFYWYRQILGQKVEFLVSFYNNEISEKSEIFDDQFSVERPDGSNFTLKIRSTKLEDSAMYFCASGPGNTEAFFGQGTRLTVV.

J is TRBJ1-2 and V is TRBV28; a weak D match, TRBD1 (5 bases). There are 14 residues in the CDR3. Trimming took off 6 bases at V and 4 bases at J, with 15 bases between the two ends. Germline loops: CDR1 MDHEN, CDR2 SYDVKM. CDR3 loop: CASSLGTSIYGYTF. CDR3 DNA: TGTGCCAGCAGCCTTGGGACCAGCATCTATGGCTACACCTTC.